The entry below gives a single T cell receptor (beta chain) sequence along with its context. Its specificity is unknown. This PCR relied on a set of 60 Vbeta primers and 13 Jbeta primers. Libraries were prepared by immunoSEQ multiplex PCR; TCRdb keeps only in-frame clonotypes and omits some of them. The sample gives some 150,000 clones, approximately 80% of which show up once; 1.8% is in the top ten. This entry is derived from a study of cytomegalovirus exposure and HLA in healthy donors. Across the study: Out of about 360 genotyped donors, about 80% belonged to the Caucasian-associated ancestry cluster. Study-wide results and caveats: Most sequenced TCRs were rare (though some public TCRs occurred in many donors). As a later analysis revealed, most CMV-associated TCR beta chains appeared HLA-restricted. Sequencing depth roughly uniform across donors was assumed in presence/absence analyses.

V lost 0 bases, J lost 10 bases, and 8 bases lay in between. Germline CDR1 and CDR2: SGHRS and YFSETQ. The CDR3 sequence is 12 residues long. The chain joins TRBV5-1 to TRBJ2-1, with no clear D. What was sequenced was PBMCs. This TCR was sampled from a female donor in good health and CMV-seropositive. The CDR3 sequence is CASSLGRAEQFF. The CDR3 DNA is TGCGCCAGCAGCTTGGGCCGAGCGGAGCAGTTCTTC.